This T cell receptor (beta chain) was profiled in a study of response to subunit inactivated influenza vaccine. One entry per CDR3 protein results from TCRdb running MiXCR on the RT-PCR reads. Of about 570,000 distinct CDR3 sequences in the sample, roughly 12% were seen once. In this sample, this clonotype turned up many times. Deletions cut 3 bases from V and 3 bases from J, with 16 bases between. The CDR3 spans 16 residues. Germline assignment: CDR1 MNHEY and CDR2 SVGEGT. The sequence derives from a man aged 45-65 years who received an inactivated influenza vaccine. V is TRBV6-2 or TRBV6-3 and J is TRBJ2-3; D might be TRBD1 (7 bases). The specimen was PBMCs from blood, collected on the day of vaccination. The CDR3 nucleotides read TGTGCCAGCAGTTATAGGAGGGGGCCTGTTACAGATACGCAGTATTTT. This sequence encodes CASSYRRGPVTDTQYF.